A selection of T cell receptor beta chains follows, all from one sample in a study of blood T cell repertoires in COVID-19. Assay: immunoSEQ multiplex PCR; the TCRdb copy retains only in-frame clones and omits some. The sample carries tens of thousands of clones, approximately 90% recorded once. Sequenced input: peripheral blood. Source of these receptors: a woman in her seventies with active COVID-19. Each CDR3 is given with its conserved first and last residue. Fields, in order: J gene, V gene, CDR3 protein.

TRBJ2-1	TRBV21-1	CASSTPSGAPDQFF
TRBJ2-5	TRBV7-9	CASSSTGQGPQETQYF
TRBJ1-2	TRBV11-2	CASSTTGEDGYTF
TRBJ2-7	TRBV19	CASTPGPQESGEQYF
TRBJ1-4	TRBV7-6	CASSLTPQGDNEKLFF
TRBJ2-5	TRBV6-5	CAIPGEIQETQYF
TRBJ2-1	TRBV7-8	CASRGGTGNKNYNEQFF
TRBJ1-2	TRBV28	CASSRNGQGAYGYTF
TRBJ2-1	TRBV10-3	CAISGDSTTHNEQFF
TRBJ2-2	TRBV3-1/TRBV3-2	CASSQGAGVTGELFF
TRBJ2-5	TRBV10-3	CAISEPSGLAGGETQYF
TRBJ2-5	TRBV9	CASSAGLAGVETQYF
TRBJ1-2	TRBV28	CASSLRTAFLYGYTF
TRBJ1-1	TRBV6-5	CASSYSQGRNTEAFF
TRBJ1-3	TRBV7-2	CASSRGSDRGRNTIYF
TRBJ2-7	TRBV7-2	CASSSTRTGGIYEQYF
TRBJ1-1	TRBV19	CASSPTRQVNTEAFF
TRBJ1-1	TRBV7-6	CASSPGQVMNTEAFF
TRBJ2-5	TRBV19	CASSIDTTAQETQYF
TRBJ2-1	TRBV5-1	CASSLSTNRYNEQFF
TRBJ1-2	TRBV19	CASKRIWRQGDYGYTF
TRBJ2-3	TRBV9	CASSVGVGPDTQYF
TRBJ2-7	TRBV6-5	CATTGTGVHEQYF
TRBJ1-2	TRBV28	CASSLRAIRTYGYTF
TRBJ2-5	TRBV3-1/TRBV3-2	CASSHAASRKETQYF
TRBJ1-6	TRBV6-2/TRBV6-3	CASSRKTTGRNSPLHF
TRBJ2-7	TRBV5-5	CASSRRDRGLYEQYF
TRBJ2-3	TRBV6-1	CASSERSAGDTQYF
TRBJ1-2	TRBV30	CAWRQEGAHAYGYTF
TRBJ2-3	TRBV7-3	CASSKHRDRDTDTQYF
TRBJ2-2	TRBV10-3	CAITGTGELFF
TRBJ2-1	TRBV27	CASSIGTYSGNEQFF
TRBJ2-1	TRBV28	CASSFLSGSSYNEQFF
TRBJ2-1	TRBV14	CASSQDWSNPEQFF
TRBJ1-2	TRBV12-5	CASAPGQGAYGYTF